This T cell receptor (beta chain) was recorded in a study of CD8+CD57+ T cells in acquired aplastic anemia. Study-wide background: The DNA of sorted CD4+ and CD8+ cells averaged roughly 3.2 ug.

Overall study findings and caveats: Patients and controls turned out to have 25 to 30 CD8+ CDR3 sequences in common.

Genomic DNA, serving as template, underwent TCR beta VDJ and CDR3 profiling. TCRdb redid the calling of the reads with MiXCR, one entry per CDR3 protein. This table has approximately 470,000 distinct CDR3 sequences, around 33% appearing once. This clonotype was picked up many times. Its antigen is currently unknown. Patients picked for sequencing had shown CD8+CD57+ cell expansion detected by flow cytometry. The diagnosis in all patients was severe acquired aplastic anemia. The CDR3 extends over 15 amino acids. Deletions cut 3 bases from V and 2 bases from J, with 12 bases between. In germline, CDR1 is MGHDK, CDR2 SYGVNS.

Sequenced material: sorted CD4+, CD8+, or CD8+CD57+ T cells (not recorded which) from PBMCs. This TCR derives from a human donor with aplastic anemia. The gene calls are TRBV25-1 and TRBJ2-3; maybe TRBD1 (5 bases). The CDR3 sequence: CASSDQGSPTDTQYF. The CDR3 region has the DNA TGTGCCAGCAGTGACCAGGGATCCCCCACAGATACGCAGTATTTT.